These T cell receptor beta chains were read from a single sample in a study of identifying expanded T cells in peripheral blood. Here immunoSEQ multiplex PCR was the method, and the copy in TCRdb shows in-frame clones only, minus some. The profile shows 70,000 to 100,000 clones, approximately 83% of them singletons. Sequencing was carried out using blood. These receptors were taken from a person between 18 and 75 years old in good health. Both conserved end residues are part of each CDR3. The D gene is left open where the match is weak. Part of the rows lack a size; the others show once, few, many or a class for expanded clones.

TRBJ1-2	TRBV9	.	.	CASIGGPNYGYTF	TGTGCCAGCATCGGAGGGCCTAACTATGGCTACACCTTC
TRBJ2-1	TRBV7-2	once	.	CASSLVVGRPFF	TGTGCCAGCAGCTTGGTGGTGGGCAGGCCGTTCTTC
TRBJ2-1	TRBV6-5	.	TRBD1	CASSPTGDNEQFF	TGTGCCAGCAGCCCGACAGGGGACAATGAGCAGTTCTTC
TRBJ1-6	TRBV7-6	once	TRBD1	CASSLGGQGRTPLHF	TGTGCCAGCAGCTTAGGGGGACAGGGGCGGACACCCCTCCACTTT
TRBJ1-1	TRBV7-9	.	TRBD1	CASSFPGGKAFF	TGTGCCAGCAGCTTCCCAGGGGGCAAAGCTTTCTTT
TRBJ2-7	TRBV30	.	TRBD1	CAWSHPGQVNPREYF	TGTGCCTGGAGCCATCCGGGACAGGTAAACCCTAGGGAGTACTTC
TRBJ1-5	TRBV6-1	once	.	CASKLNSNQPQHF	TGTGCCAGTAAGCTGAATAGCAATCAGCCCCAGCATTTT
TRBJ1-2	TRBV19	.	.	CASRNPGTQLGRGGYTF	TGTGCCAGTAGGAACCCCGGGACGCAGCTCGGCCGGGGTGGCTACACCTTC
TRBJ1-3	TRBV18	.	.	CASSPGIEGNTIYF	TGTGCCAGCTCACCAGGTATCGAGGGAAACACCATATATTTT
TRBJ1-5	TRBV6-1	.	.	CASTRDNSYNQPQHF	TGTGCCAGCACTCGGGACAACTCATACAATCAGCCCCAGCATTTT
TRBJ1-2	TRBV19	.	.	CASSSPRWGLNYGYTF	TGTGCCAGTAGTTCCCCTAGGTGGGGTTTAAACTATGGCTACACCTTC
TRBJ1-2	TRBV7-2	.	TRBD1	CASSSGGEERVYGYTF	TGTGCCAGCAGCTCAGGGGGGGAGGAGAGGGTTTATGGCTACACCTTC
TRBJ1-1	TRBV5-1	.	.	CASSPTGLNTEAFF	TGCGCCAGCAGCCCGACGGGACTGAACACTGAAGCTTTCTTT
TRBJ1-1	TRBV7-9	.	.	CASSSNEGLEAFF	TGTGCCAGCAGCTCGAATGAGGGGCTTGAAGCTTTCTTT
TRBJ1-2	TRBV6-6	.	.	CASRPAAYGYTF	TGTGCCAGCAGACCCGCAGCGTATGGCTACACCTTC
TRBJ1-2	TRBV2	.	TRBD1	CASGGDRTYGYTF	TGTGCCAGCGGGGGGGACAGGACCTATGGCTACACCTTC
TRBJ2-1	TRBV19	.	TRBD1	CASSWRQGASEQFF	TGTGCCAGTAGTTGGAGACAGGGGGCCAGTGAGCAGTTCTTC
TRBJ1-5	TRBV5-8	.	.	CASSRRGFRNQPQHF	TGTGCCAGCAGCCGGAGGGGATTTCGGAATCAGCCCCAGCATTTT
TRBJ1-2	TRBV7-2	.	.	CASSQAGYGYTF	TGTGCCAGCAGCCAAGCCGGCTATGGCTACACCTTC
TRBJ1-6	TRBV27	once	.	CASSFWGGTGSPLHF	TGTGCCAGCAGTTTTTGGGGAGGGACGGGGTCACCCCTCCACTTT
TRBJ2-1	TRBV10-3	.	.	CAISETGTPYNEQFF	TGTGCCATCAGTGAGACCGGGACACCTTACAATGAGCAGTTCTTC
TRBJ2-1	TRBV7-9	.	.	CASSPENEQFF	TGTGCCAGCAGCCCGGAAAATGAGCAGTTCTTC
TRBJ2-1	TRBV10-1	.	.	CASRSNSNEQFF	TGCGCCAGCAGGTCCAATTCCAATGAGCAGTTCTTC
TRBJ1-1	TRBV7-9	.	.	CASSPTLGVAEAFF	TGTGCCAGCAGCCCGACTTTAGGAGTAGCTGAAGCTTTCTTT
TRBJ2-2	TRBV19	.	TRBD2	CASSIRASGYTGELFF	TGTGCCAGTAGTATAAGGGCTAGCGGTTACACCGGGGAGCTGTTTTTT
TRBJ2-7	TRBV5-6	few	TRBD1	CASRYGQGNVQYF	TGTGCCAGCAGATACGGACAGGGCAACGTACAGTACTTC
TRBJ2-1	TRBV5-1	.	TRBD1	CASRGKSEGQVNNEQFF	TGCGCCAGCAGGGGAAAATCAGAGGGACAGGTCAACAATGAGCAGTTCTTC
TRBJ1-4	TRBV6-5	.	.	CASSYSFNGGEKLFF	TGTGCCAGCAGTTACTCGTTTAATGGGGGAGAAAAACTGTTTTTT
TRBJ1-1	TRBV2	.	.	CASRSPRGHTEAFF	TGTGCCAGCAGGTCCCCTCGTGGACACACTGAAGCTTTCTTT